The entry below describes one T cell receptor (beta chain). Distinct nucleotide sequences in the sample also encode this CDR3. CDR1 MNHEY and CDR2 SVGAGI come from the germline V gene. The CDR3 runs 13 residues. The germline V and J ends were trimmed by 5 bases and 9 bases, with 11 bases remaining between them. Under the authors' procedure: Reference gene primers were amplified, and this amplification served to estimate nucleated cell counts. Here immunoSEQ multiplex PCR was the method, and the copy in TCRdb shows in-frame clones only, minus some. From that table come the V and J calls and clone size; the DNA was used to work out D and trimming. The sample contains 30,000 to 35,000 clones, 60% to 80% of which appear only once. The record originates from a study of blood T cell repertoires in COVID-19. Study information: Acute and convalescent COVID-19 samples came from the United States, Italy and Spain. Sources were T cells, B-cell-depleted T cells, or PBMCs; the material itself was cDNA or gDNA.

Sequencing was carried out using peripheral blood. V and J are TRBV6-5 and TRBJ1-6; D is unresolved. This clonotype originated in a human donor in a cohort sampled during active COVID-19. For the CDR3, the DNA is TGTGCCAGCAGTCAGCAAGGGAGTTCACCCCTCCACTTT. This encodes CASSQQGSSPLHF.